The 9 T cell receptor beta chains presented below share a single source sample, sequenced in a study of cytotoxic CD8 clonotypes in ibrutinib-treated CLL. Generated by immunoSEQ multiplex PCR, the TCRdb table keeps only in-frame clones and is missing some. The sample has just under 70,000 clones, approximately 70% seen once. This specimen was PBMCs, taken after 12 months of ibrutinib treatment. The receptors originated from a human donor with chronic lymphocytic leukemia.

This sequence joins TRBV28 and TRBJ2-7, with no clear D. This CDR3 spans 12 amino acids. In germline, CDR1 is MDHEN, CDR2 SYDVKM. Trimming took off 6 bases at V and 6 bases at J, with 12 bases between the two ends. CDR3 sequence reads: CASSPLRSEQYF. CDR3 nucleotides: TGTGCCAGCAGCCCCTTGAGGTCCGAGCAGTACTTC.

The chain recombines TRBV11-1 with TRBJ1-2; D is unclear. Germline assignment: CDR1 SGHAT and CDR2 FQDESV (reference sequence). The germline V and J ends were trimmed by 6 bases and 5 bases, with 16 bases remaining between them. This CDR3 comprises 14 residues. The chain's CDR3 is CASRKGGSEYGYTF. CDR3 in DNA: TGTGCCAGCAGGAAGGGAGGGAGCGAATATGGCTACACCTTC.

This clone was recorded only once. J is TRBJ2-3 and V is TRBV11-2; unclear D gene. The CDR3 has 12 residues. Germline V lookup: CDR1 SGHAT, CDR2 FQNNGV. V was shortened by 5 bases and J by 10 bases, with 13 bases between the two germline ends. DNA for the CDR3: TGTGCCAGCAGCCCACTGGCAGGCCCGCAGTATTTT. It is translated as CASSPLAGPQYF.

CDR3 DNA: TGCGCCAGCAGCCATTCTCCCGACAGGGTGAGTGGCTACACCTTC. Protein product: CASSHSPDRVSGYTF. V gene TRBV4-3 combines with J gene TRBJ1-2; 7 bases map to TRBD1. Looked up from germline, CDR1 is LGHNA and CDR2 is YSLEER. CDR3 length: 15 amino acids. Trimming removed 3 bases from V and 7 bases from J; junction bases left unmatched: 11.

This clone came up a few times. The CDR3 DNA reads TGTGCCAGCAGCCCGGACAGTAATTCACCCCTCCACTTT. It specifies CASSPDSNSPLHF. V usage is TRBV7-2 and J usage is TRBJ1-6; D possibly corresponds to TRBD1 (6 bases). The germline gives CDR1 SGHTA, CDR2 FQGNSA. V gave up 5 bases and J gave up 6 bases, with 8 bases separating them. There are 13 residues in the CDR3.

The chain joins TRBV28 to TRBJ2-7; D might be TRBD2 (6 bases). In germline, CDR1 is MDHEN, CDR2 SYDVKM. This CDR3 has 13 residues. V was trimmed by 4 bases and J by 4 bases, leaving 11 bases between them. CDR3 DNA sequence: TGTGCCAGCAGTTGGGGAGGTGGTTACGAGCAGTACTTC. Translating it yields CASSWGGGYEQYF.

The chain joins TRBV9 to TRBJ1-2; TRBD1 might be the D (5 bases). The CDR3 extends over 14 amino acids. Germline V gene data show CDR1 as SGDLS and CDR2 as YYNGEE. V was trimmed by 0 bases and J by 4 bases, leaving 10 bases between them. The CDR3 nucleotides read TGTGCCAGCAGCGTAGTCGGGGCCGGCTATGGCTACACCTTC. Its protein is CASSVVGAGYGYTF.

Here the CDR3 reads CASSLARAGGLETQYF. In nucleotides, the CDR3 is TGTGCCAGCAGCTTAGCCAGGGCAGGGGGCTTGGAGACCCAGTACTTC. This chain uses TRBV7-9 with TRBJ2-5, with 8 bases lining up with TRBD1. The CDR3 length is 16 residues. The germline CDR1 and CDR2 sequences are SEHNR and FQNEAQ (reference sequence). Trimming removed 0 bases from V and 5 bases from J; junction bases left unmatched: 8.

The chain couples TRBV27 to TRBJ1-4; D call uncertain. The CDR3 has 14 residues. CDR1 is MNHEY, CDR2 SMNVEV, per germline (reference sequence). V lost 1 base to trimming and J lost 3 bases, with 6 bases between them. The CDR3: CASSLWASNEKLFF. The CDR3 bases are TGTGCCAGCAGTTTATGGGCCTCTAATGAAAAACTGTTTTTT.